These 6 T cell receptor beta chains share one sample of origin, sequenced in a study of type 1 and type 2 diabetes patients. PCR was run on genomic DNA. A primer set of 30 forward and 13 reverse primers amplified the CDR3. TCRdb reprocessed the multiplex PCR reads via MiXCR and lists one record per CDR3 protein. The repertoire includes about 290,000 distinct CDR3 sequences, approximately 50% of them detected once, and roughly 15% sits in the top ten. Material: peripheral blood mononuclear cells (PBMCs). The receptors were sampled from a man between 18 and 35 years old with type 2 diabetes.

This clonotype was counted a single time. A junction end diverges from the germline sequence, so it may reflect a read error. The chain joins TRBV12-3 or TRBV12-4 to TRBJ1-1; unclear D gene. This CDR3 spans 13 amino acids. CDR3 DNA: TGCGCCAGCCGCCTTGGGGTGAACACTGAAGCTTTCTTT. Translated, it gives CASRLGVNTEAFF.

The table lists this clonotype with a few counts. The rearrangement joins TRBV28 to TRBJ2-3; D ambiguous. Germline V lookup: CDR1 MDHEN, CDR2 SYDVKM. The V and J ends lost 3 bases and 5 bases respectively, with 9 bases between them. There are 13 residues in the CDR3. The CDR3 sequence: CASSLILRDTQYF. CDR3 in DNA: TGTGCCAGCAGTTTGATTTTAAGAGATACGCAGTATTTT.

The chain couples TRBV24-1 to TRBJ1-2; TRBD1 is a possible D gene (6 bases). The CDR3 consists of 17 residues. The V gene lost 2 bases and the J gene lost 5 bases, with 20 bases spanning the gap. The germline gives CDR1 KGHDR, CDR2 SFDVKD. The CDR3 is CATSDSSGDYVPYGYTF. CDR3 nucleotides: TGTGCCACCAGTGATTCCTCAGGGGATTACGTTCCGTATGGCTACACCTTC.

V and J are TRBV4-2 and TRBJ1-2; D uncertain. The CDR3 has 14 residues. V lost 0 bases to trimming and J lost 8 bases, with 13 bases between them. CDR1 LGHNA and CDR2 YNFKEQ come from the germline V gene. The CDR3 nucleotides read TGTGCCAGCAGCCAAGAGAGTTCCCGTGGCGGCTACACCTTC. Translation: CASSQESSRGGYTF.

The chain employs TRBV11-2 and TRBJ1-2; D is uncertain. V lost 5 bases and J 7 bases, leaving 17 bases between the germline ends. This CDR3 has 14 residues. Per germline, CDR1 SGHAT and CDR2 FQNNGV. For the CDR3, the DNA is TGTGCCAGCAGCCAAGACCCAGGAGGTTTTGGCTACACCTTC. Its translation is CASSQDPGGFGYTF.

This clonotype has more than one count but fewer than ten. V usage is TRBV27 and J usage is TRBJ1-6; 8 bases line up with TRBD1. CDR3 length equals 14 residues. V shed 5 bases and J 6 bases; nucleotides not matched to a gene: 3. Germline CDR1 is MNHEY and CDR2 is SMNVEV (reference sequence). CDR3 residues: CASSGDRINSPLHF. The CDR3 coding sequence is TGTGCCAGCAGTGGGGACAGGATTAATTCACCCCTCCACTTT.